Listed here are 13 T cell receptor beta chains from one sample, sequenced in a study of T cell changes during pregnancy in multiple sclerosis (dated by TCRdb to 2018 to 2020). Library prep was done by the immunoSEQ multiplex PCR assay. As stored in TCRdb, this immuneACCESS dataset retains in-frame rearrangements with V and J assigned. A fraction of the clones does not appear; measured against another copy, unresolved V genes explain less than half of the discrepancy, and the remainder lacks a known reason. Within this sample are 90,000 to 100,000 clones, with 92% of them counted one time only. The ten top clones hold approximately 1.5% of the sample. This material consisted of peripheral blood, taken in the first trimester of pregnancy. The receptors here all came from a female donor with multiple sclerosis, enrolled in a pregnancy study.

The chain couples TRBV27 to TRBJ2-1; a possible D gene is TRBD2 (7 bases). CDR1 is MNHEY and CDR2 is SMNVEV in the germline V gene (reference sequence). Trimming took off 3 bases at V and 7 bases at J, with 16 bases between the two ends. The length of the CDR3 is 15 residues. This CDR3 is CASSFGGLVQNEQFF. The CDR3 nucleotides read TGTGCCAGCAGTTTCGGGGGGCTCGTACAAAATGAGCAGTTCTTC.

V and J are TRBV4-1 and TRBJ2-7, with D tentatively TRBD1 (5 bases). Germline V gene sequence: CDR1 MGHRA, CDR2 YSYEKL. Trimming took 0 bases from V and 4 from J, leaving 10 bases between them. There are 14 residues in the CDR3. The CDR3 DNA follows: TGCGCCAGCAGCCAAGAACAGGCCGAATACGAGCAGTACTTC. As protein: CASSQEQAEYEQYF.

The gene calls are TRBV2 and TRBJ1-5; possibly TRBD1 for D (5 bases). Looked up from germline, CDR1 is SNHLY and CDR2 is FYNNEI. V lost 5 bases and J lost 6, with 11 bases in between. CDR3 length equals 13 residues. CDR3 DNA: TGTGCCAGCAGTAGGGCGGGGGTTCAGCCCCAGCATTTT. Translation: CASSRAGVQPQHF.

J is TRBJ2-7 and V is TRBV5-1, with 11 nucleotides matching TRBD1. The CDR3 totals 15 residues. The germline gives CDR1 SGHRS, CDR2 YFSETQ. Losses at the gene ends were 2 bases for V and 3 bases for J; bases not matched to a gene: 4. CDR3 residues: CASSLGTGGIYEQYF. The CDR3 DNA follows: TGCGCCAGCAGCTTAGGGACAGGGGGTATCTACGAGCAGTACTTC.

The V call is TRBV18, the J call TRBJ2-1; D perhaps matches TRBD1 (6 bases). The CDR3 spans 15 residues. V dropped 0 bases and J dropped 8 bases, with 14 bases sitting between them. The germline CDR1 and CDR2 sequences are KGHSH and LQKENI. This chain's CDR3 is CASSPPNRVAYEQFF. The CDR3 bases are TGTGCCAGCTCACCACCAAACAGGGTTGCGTATGAGCAGTTCTTC.

The chain is built from TRBV6-5 and TRBJ1-1; 8 positions match TRBD1. This CDR3 region has 13 residues. V gave up 7 bases and J gave up 10 bases; unmatched junction bases: 11. Per germline, CDR1 MNHEY and CDR2 SVGAGI. CDR3 amino acids: CASTRPGGWRAFF. The CDR3 nucleotides are TGTGCCAGCACCCGTCCAGGGGGCTGGCGAGCTTTCTTT.

The rearrangement joins TRBV10-2 to TRBJ1-1; D possibly corresponds to TRBD1 (6 bases). Between the trimmed V and J ends, which lost 3 bases and 3 bases, there was a span of 17 bases. The germline gives CDR1 WSHSY, CDR2 SAAADI. The CDR3 spans 16 residues. The CDR3 spells CASSDSRGASDTEAFF. The CDR3 DNA sequence: TGCGCCAGCAGTGATTCCCGGGGGGCCTCAGACACTGAAGCTTTCTTT.

The chain joins TRBV11-2 to TRBJ2-7; 7 bases line up with TRBD1. CDR3 size: 12 residues. Germline V gene lookup returns CDR1 SGHAT and CDR2 FQNNGV. Trimming at V came to 5 bases and at J to 6 bases, leaving 4 bases not matched to a gene. The CDR3 DNA is TGTGCCAGCAGCCCACAGGGGAGCGAGCAGTACTTC. Translation gives CASSPQGSEQYF.

This clone was seen once. The sample carries other DNA sequences with the same CDR3. This sequence joins TRBV27 and TRBJ2-7; D is unresolved. Between the trimmed V and J ends, which lost 5 bases and 0 bases, there was a span of 5 bases. This CDR3 region has 12 residues. CDR1 MNHEY and CDR2 SMNVEV come from the germline V gene (reference sequence). CDR3 nucleotide sequence: TGTGCCAGCAGTCCGAGCTCCTACGAGCAGTACTTC. This translates into CASSPSSYEQYF.

V usage is TRBV7-8 and J usage is TRBJ2-6; 7 bases align to TRBD1. This CDR3 is built from 18 residues. Germline loops: CDR1 SGHVS, CDR2 FQNEAQ. The junction had 10 bases not matched to a gene; V was cut back by 5 bases and J by 0 bases. CDR3 sequence reads: CASSNRQGVTSGANVLTF. The CDR3 coding sequence is TGTGCCAGCAGCAACAGGCAGGGGGTAACCTCTGGGGCCAACGTCCTGACTTTC.

The V call is TRBV5-5, the J call TRBJ1-5; 9 nucleotides agree with TRBD1. Germline assignment: CDR1 SGHKS and CDR2 YYEKEE (reference sequence). CDR3 length equals 15 residues. J was trimmed by 4 bases and V by 4 bases; bases with no gene match: 6. CDR3 in amino acids: CASSRSGTGNQPQHF. The CDR3 DNA is TGTGCCAGCAGCAGGAGCGGGACAGGGAATCAGCCCCAGCATTTT.

This clone appeared a single time. The rearrangement joins TRBV19 to TRBJ2-5; TRBD2 might be the D (5 bases). V was shortened by 5 bases and J by 4 bases, with 11 bases between the two germline ends. The CDR3 spans 13 residues. Germline V gene sequence: CDR1 LNHDA, CDR2 SQIVND (reference sequence). CDR3: CASSLRTRETQYF. Written as DNA, the CDR3 is TGTGCCAGTAGTCTCCGGACTCGAGAGACCCAGTACTTC.

V is TRBV29-1 and J is TRBJ1-2; 7 bases agree with TRBD1. Germline values: CDR1 SQVTM, CDR2 ANQGSEA. CDR3 length: 14 residues. V shed 2 bases and J 2 bases; nucleotides not matched to a gene: 5. The chain's CDR3 is CSVESGRGNYGYTF. CDR3 in DNA: TGCAGCGTTGAATCGGGCAGGGGGAACTATGGCTACACCTTC.